This passage covers 27 T cell receptor beta chains from one sample sequenced in a study of blood T cell repertoires in COVID-19. Using immunoSEQ multiplex PCR, the repertoire was profiled, and TCRdb retains in-frame clones only, with some absent. This sample yields over 150,000 clones, of which about 79% are seen a single time; about 29% belongs to the top ten. The sample consisted of peripheral blood. These receptors all come from a woman aged 55-70 years with acute or convalescent COVID-19.

The count of this clone is one. V is TRBV27 and J is TRBJ1-6; a weak D match, TRBD1 (5 bases). Germline V gene sequence: CDR1 MNHEY, CDR2 SMNVEV (reference sequence). Trimming shortened V by 5 bases and J by 6 bases, and 8 bases separated the two germline ends. The CDR3 runs to 13 residues. Here the CDR3 reads CASSAGFNSPLHF. The CDR3 DNA is TGTGCCAGCAGTGCAGGGTTTAATTCACCCCTCCACTTT.

J is TRBJ1-2 and V is TRBV5-1; 8 bases match TRBD1. The CDR3 contains 14 residues. In germline, CDR1 is SGHRS, CDR2 YFSETQ. Trimming cost V 4 bases and J 6 bases; bases outside gene matches: 8. The CDR3 DNA sequence: TGCGCCAGCAGCACATTGACAGGGGAGGATGGCTACACCTTC. Translated, it gives CASSTLTGEDGYTF.

The genes are TRBV5-1 and TRBJ2-2; D not resolved. Germline values: CDR1 SGHRS, CDR2 YFSETQ. The V gene lost 4 bases and the J gene lost 4 bases, with 17 bases spanning the gap. This CDR3 is 16 amino acids long. The CDR3 here is CASSPTTFQTTGELFF. CDR3 in DNA: TGCGCCAGCAGCCCCACTACCTTCCAGACCACCGGGGAGCTGTTTTTT.

The chain links TRBV18 to TRBJ1-2; TRBD1 agrees at 8 bases. The CDR3 length is 15 residues. Germline V gene data show CDR1 as KGHSH and CDR2 as LQKENI. V lost 3 bases and J lost 8; bases outside the gene matches: 11. The CDR3 spells CASSPLGQEVRGYTF. The CDR3 region has the DNA TGTGCCAGCTCACCCCTGGGACAGGAGGTGAGGGGCTACACCTTC.

V usage is TRBV5-4 and J usage is TRBJ2-2; 11 bases map to TRBD1. The CDR3 has 15 residues. Germline V gene data show CDR1 as SGHNT and CDR2 as YYREEE (reference sequence). The V segment lost 4 bases and the J segment 5 bases; nucleotides outside the gene matches: 4. The CDR3 here is CASSPGQGGTGELFF. As DNA, the CDR3 is TGTGCCAGCAGCCCGGGACAGGGGGGTACCGGGGAGCTGTTTTTT.

The chain recombines TRBV27 with TRBJ2-2; D ambiguous. Deletions cut 3 bases from V and 1 base from J, with 6 bases between. CDR1 is MNHEY, CDR2 SMNVEV, per germline (reference sequence). CDR3 length: 14 residues. The CDR3, as DNA: TGTGCCAGCAGTTTCGAGCTGAACACCGGGGAGCTGTTTTTT. Its translation is CASSFELNTGELFF.

For this clone: Other DNA sequences in the sample encode the same CDR3. This chain joins TRBV29-1 and TRBJ1-1, with 7 positions matching TRBD1. The germline V gene encodes CDR1 SQVTM and CDR2 ANQGSEA. This CDR3 has 13 residues. Germline trimming cut 7 bases from V and 0 bases from J; bases unmatched to any gene: 5. The CDR3 DNA sequence: TGCAGCGCCCTGGGACAGCTGAACACTGAAGCTTTCTTT. Protein product: CSALGQLNTEAFF.

V usage is TRBV5-1 and J usage is TRBJ1-4, with D uncertain. CDR1 SGHRS and CDR2 YFSETQ come from the germline V gene. The CDR3 covers 13 residues. Trimming removed 3 bases at V and 1 base at J, with 4 bases between. CDR3 amino acids: CASSSQTNEKLFF. In nucleotides, the CDR3 is TGCGCCAGCAGCTCCCAAACTAATGAAAAACTGTTTTTT.

The chain combines TRBV6-5 with TRBJ1-6, with D unresolved. This CDR3 has 16 amino acids. CDR1 MNHEY and CDR2 SVGAGI come from the germline V gene. V was trimmed by 3 bases and J by 7 bases, leaving 16 bases between them. CDR3 region: CASSYSEDLLNSPLHF. In DNA form, the CDR3 reads TGTGCCAGCAGTTATTCGGAAGACTTACTCAATTCACCCCTCCACTTT.

With regard to this clone: The same CDR3 can be traced to other DNA sequences in this sample. V and J are TRBV27 and TRBJ1-1, with D maybe TRBD1 (5 bases). V lost 2 bases, J lost 5 bases, and 9 bases lay in between. The CDR3 length is 13 residues. From germline, CDR1 is MNHEY and CDR2 SMNVEV (reference sequence). CDR3 region: CASSLQGGTEAFF. For the CDR3, the DNA is TGTGCCAGCAGTTTACAGGGTGGGACTGAAGCTTTCTTT.

The CDR3 sequence is CASSLDKYRSPLHF. In nucleotides, the CDR3 is TGTGCCAGCAGCTTAGACAAGTACCGTTCACCCCTCCACTTT. The chain recombines TRBV11-1 with TRBJ1-6; D call uncertain. The V gene's germline CDR1 is SGHAT and CDR2 FQDESV (reference sequence). The CDR3 contains 14 residues. The ends were cut back, 1 base at V and 9 bases at J, with 10 bases in the middle.

This chain uses TRBV3-1 (or the pseudogene TRBV3-2) with TRBJ1-6; 7 bases map to TRBD1. This CDR3 has 15 residues. After removal of 4 bases from V and 6 bases from J, the junction contained 6 bases not matched to a gene. Germline loops: CDR1 LGHDT, CDR2 YNNKEL (reference sequence). CDR3 nucleotide sequence: TGTGCCAGCAGCCTGCCGGGACAGATTAATTCACCCCTCCACTTT. Protein: CASSLPGQINSPLHF.

The gene calls are TRBV5-1 and TRBJ1-2; D is possibly TRBD1 (5 bases). Germline-derived CDR1 and CDR2 are SGHRS and YFSETQ. The CDR3 is made up of 14 amino acids. Trimming cost V 4 bases and J 4 bases, with 14 bases left between them. DNA of the CDR3: TGCGCCAGCAGCAGAACTCAGGGAACCTATGGCTACACCTTC. This encodes CASSRTQGTYGYTF.

This clone appeared once. The chain links TRBV18 to TRBJ1-4, with 8 bases matching TRBD1. The trim removed 3 bases at V and 2 bases at J, leaving 2 bases unmatched. CDR3 size: 15 residues. The germline gives CDR1 KGHSH, CDR2 LQKENI. The CDR3 nucleotides read TGTGCCAGCTCACCCCGGACAGGGACTAATGAAAAACTGTTTTTT. It encodes CASSPRTGTNEKLFF.

V gene TRBV6-6 combines with J gene TRBJ1-1; the match to TRBD1 covers 8 bases. The CDR3 extends over 13 amino acids. After removal of 8 bases from V and 2 bases from J, the junction contained 4 bases not matched to a gene. The germline gives CDR1 MNHNY, CDR2 SVGAGI (reference sequence). The chain's CDR3 is CASFDRGNTEAFF. The CDR3 coding sequence is TGTGCCAGCTTTGACAGGGGAAACACTGAAGCTTTCTTT.

This chain joins TRBV18 and TRBJ1-6; D is perhaps TRBD1 (5 bases). Per the germline V gene, CDR1 is KGHSH and CDR2 is LQKENI. V was shortened by 3 bases and J by 6 bases, with 9 bases between the two germline ends. This CDR3 is 14 amino acids long. In nucleotides, the CDR3 is TGTGCCAGCTCACCGACAGAGTTTAATTCACCCCTCCACTTT. This sequence encodes CASSPTEFNSPLHF.

The chain links TRBV11-2 to TRBJ2-7; possibly TRBD2 for D (7 bases). The germline V gene has CDR1 SGHAT and CDR2 FQNNGV. The CDR3 sequence is 16 residues long. Trimming took 7 bases from V and 5 from J, leaving 24 bases between them. The DNA of the CDR3 is TGTGCCAGCACCCCTCCCCCGGGGGGCCTAGATCACGAGCAGTACTTC. Residues: CASTPPPGGLDHEQYF.

The count of this clone is one. The chain is built from TRBV2 and TRBJ1-2, with 7 nucleotides matching TRBD1. The CDR3 loop spans 14 amino acids. Germline CDR1 and CDR2: SNHLY and FYNNEI. V was clipped by 3 bases and J by 8 bases; unmatched bases: 9. As DNA, the CDR3 is TGTGCCAGCAGTGACTCACAGGGGCGGAGAGGCTACACCTTC. Translating it yields CASSDSQGRRGYTF.

This clone was seen a few times. The chain has TRBV6-7 and TRBJ2-7; TRBD1 matches 8 bases. Being an ORF, TRBV6-7 has a function that is uncertain. V was pared by 2 bases and J by 0 bases, with 9 bases of the junction left unmatched. The length of the CDR3 is 17 residues. In DNA form, the CDR3 reads TGTGCCAGCAGTTACAGGCGGACAGGGAACCACTCCTACGAGCAGTACGTC. This encodes CASSYRRTGNHSYEQYV.

In this sample, this clone turned up once. The chain recombines TRBV9 with TRBJ2-2; D is unclear. Germline CDR1 and CDR2: SGDLS and YYNGEE. V was trimmed by 6 bases and J by 2 bases, leaving 2 bases between them. The length of the CDR3 is 11 residues. In nucleotides, the CDR3 is TGTGCCAGCACTAACACCGGGGAGCTGTTTTTT. It encodes CASTNTGELFF.

This chain links TRBV12-3 or TRBV12-4 with TRBJ2-5; no clear D. The CDR3 covers 12 residues. Trimming took off 8 bases at V and 3 bases at J, with 10 bases between the two ends. The CDR3 DNA follows: TGTGCCAGCCGACACCAAAAAGAGACCCAGTACTTC. Amino acid sequence: CASRHQKETQYF.

The chain combines TRBV30 with TRBJ2-5; 7 bases are a match to TRBD2. CDR3 length: 15 residues. Germline loops: CDR1 GTSNPN, CDR2 SVGIG (reference sequence). J gave up 1 base and V 2 bases, and 7 bases lay outside the gene matches. The CDR3 DNA sequence: TGTGCCTGGAGTAGTGGGGGAGGGGTCCAAGAGACCCAGTACTTC. It specifies CAWSSGGGVQETQYF.

This clone was observed a single time. The rearrangement joins TRBV7-9 to TRBJ2-5; unclear D gene. This CDR3 has 13 amino acids. Trimming left V 1 base short and J 5 bases short, with 8 bases between. CDR1 SEHNR and CDR2 FQNEAQ come from the germline V gene (reference sequence). The chain's CDR3 is CASSLGSEETQYF. The DNA of the CDR3 is TGTGCCAGCAGCTTAGGGTCGGAGGAGACCCAGTACTTC.

The DNA for the CDR3 is TGTGCCAGCAGCGTATGGACAGGGGAGGACACCGGGGAGCTGTTTTTT. Translated: CASSVWTGEDTGELFF. The chain carries TRBV11-3 and TRBJ2-2; TRBD1 matches at 9 bases. Germline-derived CDR1 and CDR2 are SGHNT and YENEEA. The CDR3 is made up of 16 amino acids. J gave up 3 bases and V 5 bases, and 7 bases lay outside the gene matches.

CDR3 nucleotide sequence: TGTGCCAGCAGCTTAGATCGGGGGGGTTACAATGAGCAGTTCTTC. Its protein product is CASSLDRGGYNEQFF. V usage is TRBV7-9 and J usage is TRBJ2-1, with TRBD2 identical over 8 bases. The germline V gene encodes CDR1 SEHNR and CDR2 FQNEAQ (reference sequence). The CDR3 contains 15 residues. The V gene end was trimmed by 1 base and the J gene end by 4 bases; junction bases not matched to a gene: 3.

V is TRBV27 and J is TRBJ2-7; TRBD1 agrees at 7 bases. This CDR3 is built from 13 residues. Germline lookup yields CDR1 MNHEY and CDR2 SMNVEV (reference sequence). The V segment lost 7 bases and the J segment 3 bases; nucleotides outside the gene matches: 6. The CDR3 bases are TGTGCCAGCAAAAACAGGGGTAGCTACGAGCAGTACGTC. Its translation is CASKNRGSYEQYV.

V gene TRBV19 combines with J gene TRBJ1-2, with 8 positions matching TRBD1. CDR3 length: 18 amino acids. In germline, CDR1 is LNHDA, CDR2 SQIVND (reference sequence). V gave up 1 base and J gave up 2 bases; unmatched junction bases: 12. CDR3 amino acids: CASSIGPHQGARNYGYTF. CDR3 nucleotides: TGTGCCAGTAGTATAGGGCCACATCAGGGGGCTCGGAACTATGGCTACACCTTC.